The clone carrying this TCR beta chain has just a few counts. Antigen specificity is unknown. With a J-beta primer mix and a sample-barcoded 5' primer, a second PCR ran about 7 to 11 cycles. TCRdb fed the 5' RACE reads into MiXCR, producing one record per CDR3 protein. Found here are 550,000 to 800,000 distinct CDR3 sequences, under 25% of them singletons; the top ten hold about 3.6%. The record originates from a study of blood T cells in healthy people across ages. The V gene's germline CDR1 is MGHRA and CDR2 YSYEKL. This CDR3 spans 15 amino acids. The junction had 4 bases not matched to a gene; V was cut back by 4 bases and J by 3 bases. General study points: Diversity of TCR beta correlated strongly with naive T cell percentage.

The V and J genes are TRBV4-1 and TRBJ1-5; 9 nucleotides align to TRBD1. This TCR derives from a man between 70 and 80 years old in good health. Sequenced sample: blood. The CDR3 DNA is TGCGCCAGCAGCCTGGGGACAGGGAACAATCAGCCCCAGCATTTT. Amino acids: CASSLGTGNNQPQHF.